At least ten counts were recorded for the clone carrying this T cell receptor (beta chain). Antigen specificity is unknown. The CDR3 runs 16 residues. CDR1 is MNHEY, CDR2 SVGAGI, per germline. With V trimmed by 2 bases and J by 5 bases, 7 bases remained unmatched. TCRbeta library preparation incorporated unique molecular identifiers. TCRdb re-called the PCR reads with MiXCR, one entry per CDR3 protein. The table has almost 250,000 distinct CDR3 sequences, roughly 26% seen once. This specimen comes from a study of T-cell reconstitution after alpha-beta-depleted transplantation in children. Broader study findings: The high TCRbeta diversity at day 60 in some patients came from surviving recipient T cells and thymic progenitors.

This sequence joins TRBV6-5 and TRBJ2-5; 11 bases line up with TRBD1. Here the sequenced sample was PBMCs, taken before TCRalphabeta/CD19-depleted stem cell transplant. The receptor comes from a girl aged 2 to 10 with Fanconi anemia, due to receive a stem cell transplant. The CDR3 here is CASSYPGQGVSETQYF. CDR3 coding DNA: TGTGCCAGCAGTTACCCGGGACAGGGGGTTTCGGAGACCCAGTACTTC.